This T cell receptor beta chain was documented in a study of shared clonotypes between healthy human individuals. CD45RO-negative, CCR7-positively selected cells formed the naive CD8 fraction, excluding terminally differentiated effector memory CD45RA+ cells. As regards this clone: A junction end diverges from the germline sequence, so it may reflect a read error. Other nucleotide sequences from this sample produce the same CDR3.

The CDR3 length is 14 residues. Germline loops: CDR1 SGHTA, CDR2 FQGNSA. As originally analysed: Filtering differed since immunoSEQ provided only junctions, with no quality scores. Produced via immunoSEQ multiplex PCR; TCRdb's table is partial and in-frame only. For V, J and clone size, that table is used; D and trimming come from the DNA. Here the sample spans hundreds of thousands of clones, about 95% being singletons. Input material: naive CD8+ T cells sorted from blood. The chain joins TRBV7-2 to TRBJ2-7; no definite D call. The clonotype comes from a woman aged 25 to 39 in good health. DNA for the CDR3: TGCGCCAGCAGCTTTACCCCCTTCAAGGACGAGCAGTACTTC. It is translated as CASSFTPFKDEQYF.